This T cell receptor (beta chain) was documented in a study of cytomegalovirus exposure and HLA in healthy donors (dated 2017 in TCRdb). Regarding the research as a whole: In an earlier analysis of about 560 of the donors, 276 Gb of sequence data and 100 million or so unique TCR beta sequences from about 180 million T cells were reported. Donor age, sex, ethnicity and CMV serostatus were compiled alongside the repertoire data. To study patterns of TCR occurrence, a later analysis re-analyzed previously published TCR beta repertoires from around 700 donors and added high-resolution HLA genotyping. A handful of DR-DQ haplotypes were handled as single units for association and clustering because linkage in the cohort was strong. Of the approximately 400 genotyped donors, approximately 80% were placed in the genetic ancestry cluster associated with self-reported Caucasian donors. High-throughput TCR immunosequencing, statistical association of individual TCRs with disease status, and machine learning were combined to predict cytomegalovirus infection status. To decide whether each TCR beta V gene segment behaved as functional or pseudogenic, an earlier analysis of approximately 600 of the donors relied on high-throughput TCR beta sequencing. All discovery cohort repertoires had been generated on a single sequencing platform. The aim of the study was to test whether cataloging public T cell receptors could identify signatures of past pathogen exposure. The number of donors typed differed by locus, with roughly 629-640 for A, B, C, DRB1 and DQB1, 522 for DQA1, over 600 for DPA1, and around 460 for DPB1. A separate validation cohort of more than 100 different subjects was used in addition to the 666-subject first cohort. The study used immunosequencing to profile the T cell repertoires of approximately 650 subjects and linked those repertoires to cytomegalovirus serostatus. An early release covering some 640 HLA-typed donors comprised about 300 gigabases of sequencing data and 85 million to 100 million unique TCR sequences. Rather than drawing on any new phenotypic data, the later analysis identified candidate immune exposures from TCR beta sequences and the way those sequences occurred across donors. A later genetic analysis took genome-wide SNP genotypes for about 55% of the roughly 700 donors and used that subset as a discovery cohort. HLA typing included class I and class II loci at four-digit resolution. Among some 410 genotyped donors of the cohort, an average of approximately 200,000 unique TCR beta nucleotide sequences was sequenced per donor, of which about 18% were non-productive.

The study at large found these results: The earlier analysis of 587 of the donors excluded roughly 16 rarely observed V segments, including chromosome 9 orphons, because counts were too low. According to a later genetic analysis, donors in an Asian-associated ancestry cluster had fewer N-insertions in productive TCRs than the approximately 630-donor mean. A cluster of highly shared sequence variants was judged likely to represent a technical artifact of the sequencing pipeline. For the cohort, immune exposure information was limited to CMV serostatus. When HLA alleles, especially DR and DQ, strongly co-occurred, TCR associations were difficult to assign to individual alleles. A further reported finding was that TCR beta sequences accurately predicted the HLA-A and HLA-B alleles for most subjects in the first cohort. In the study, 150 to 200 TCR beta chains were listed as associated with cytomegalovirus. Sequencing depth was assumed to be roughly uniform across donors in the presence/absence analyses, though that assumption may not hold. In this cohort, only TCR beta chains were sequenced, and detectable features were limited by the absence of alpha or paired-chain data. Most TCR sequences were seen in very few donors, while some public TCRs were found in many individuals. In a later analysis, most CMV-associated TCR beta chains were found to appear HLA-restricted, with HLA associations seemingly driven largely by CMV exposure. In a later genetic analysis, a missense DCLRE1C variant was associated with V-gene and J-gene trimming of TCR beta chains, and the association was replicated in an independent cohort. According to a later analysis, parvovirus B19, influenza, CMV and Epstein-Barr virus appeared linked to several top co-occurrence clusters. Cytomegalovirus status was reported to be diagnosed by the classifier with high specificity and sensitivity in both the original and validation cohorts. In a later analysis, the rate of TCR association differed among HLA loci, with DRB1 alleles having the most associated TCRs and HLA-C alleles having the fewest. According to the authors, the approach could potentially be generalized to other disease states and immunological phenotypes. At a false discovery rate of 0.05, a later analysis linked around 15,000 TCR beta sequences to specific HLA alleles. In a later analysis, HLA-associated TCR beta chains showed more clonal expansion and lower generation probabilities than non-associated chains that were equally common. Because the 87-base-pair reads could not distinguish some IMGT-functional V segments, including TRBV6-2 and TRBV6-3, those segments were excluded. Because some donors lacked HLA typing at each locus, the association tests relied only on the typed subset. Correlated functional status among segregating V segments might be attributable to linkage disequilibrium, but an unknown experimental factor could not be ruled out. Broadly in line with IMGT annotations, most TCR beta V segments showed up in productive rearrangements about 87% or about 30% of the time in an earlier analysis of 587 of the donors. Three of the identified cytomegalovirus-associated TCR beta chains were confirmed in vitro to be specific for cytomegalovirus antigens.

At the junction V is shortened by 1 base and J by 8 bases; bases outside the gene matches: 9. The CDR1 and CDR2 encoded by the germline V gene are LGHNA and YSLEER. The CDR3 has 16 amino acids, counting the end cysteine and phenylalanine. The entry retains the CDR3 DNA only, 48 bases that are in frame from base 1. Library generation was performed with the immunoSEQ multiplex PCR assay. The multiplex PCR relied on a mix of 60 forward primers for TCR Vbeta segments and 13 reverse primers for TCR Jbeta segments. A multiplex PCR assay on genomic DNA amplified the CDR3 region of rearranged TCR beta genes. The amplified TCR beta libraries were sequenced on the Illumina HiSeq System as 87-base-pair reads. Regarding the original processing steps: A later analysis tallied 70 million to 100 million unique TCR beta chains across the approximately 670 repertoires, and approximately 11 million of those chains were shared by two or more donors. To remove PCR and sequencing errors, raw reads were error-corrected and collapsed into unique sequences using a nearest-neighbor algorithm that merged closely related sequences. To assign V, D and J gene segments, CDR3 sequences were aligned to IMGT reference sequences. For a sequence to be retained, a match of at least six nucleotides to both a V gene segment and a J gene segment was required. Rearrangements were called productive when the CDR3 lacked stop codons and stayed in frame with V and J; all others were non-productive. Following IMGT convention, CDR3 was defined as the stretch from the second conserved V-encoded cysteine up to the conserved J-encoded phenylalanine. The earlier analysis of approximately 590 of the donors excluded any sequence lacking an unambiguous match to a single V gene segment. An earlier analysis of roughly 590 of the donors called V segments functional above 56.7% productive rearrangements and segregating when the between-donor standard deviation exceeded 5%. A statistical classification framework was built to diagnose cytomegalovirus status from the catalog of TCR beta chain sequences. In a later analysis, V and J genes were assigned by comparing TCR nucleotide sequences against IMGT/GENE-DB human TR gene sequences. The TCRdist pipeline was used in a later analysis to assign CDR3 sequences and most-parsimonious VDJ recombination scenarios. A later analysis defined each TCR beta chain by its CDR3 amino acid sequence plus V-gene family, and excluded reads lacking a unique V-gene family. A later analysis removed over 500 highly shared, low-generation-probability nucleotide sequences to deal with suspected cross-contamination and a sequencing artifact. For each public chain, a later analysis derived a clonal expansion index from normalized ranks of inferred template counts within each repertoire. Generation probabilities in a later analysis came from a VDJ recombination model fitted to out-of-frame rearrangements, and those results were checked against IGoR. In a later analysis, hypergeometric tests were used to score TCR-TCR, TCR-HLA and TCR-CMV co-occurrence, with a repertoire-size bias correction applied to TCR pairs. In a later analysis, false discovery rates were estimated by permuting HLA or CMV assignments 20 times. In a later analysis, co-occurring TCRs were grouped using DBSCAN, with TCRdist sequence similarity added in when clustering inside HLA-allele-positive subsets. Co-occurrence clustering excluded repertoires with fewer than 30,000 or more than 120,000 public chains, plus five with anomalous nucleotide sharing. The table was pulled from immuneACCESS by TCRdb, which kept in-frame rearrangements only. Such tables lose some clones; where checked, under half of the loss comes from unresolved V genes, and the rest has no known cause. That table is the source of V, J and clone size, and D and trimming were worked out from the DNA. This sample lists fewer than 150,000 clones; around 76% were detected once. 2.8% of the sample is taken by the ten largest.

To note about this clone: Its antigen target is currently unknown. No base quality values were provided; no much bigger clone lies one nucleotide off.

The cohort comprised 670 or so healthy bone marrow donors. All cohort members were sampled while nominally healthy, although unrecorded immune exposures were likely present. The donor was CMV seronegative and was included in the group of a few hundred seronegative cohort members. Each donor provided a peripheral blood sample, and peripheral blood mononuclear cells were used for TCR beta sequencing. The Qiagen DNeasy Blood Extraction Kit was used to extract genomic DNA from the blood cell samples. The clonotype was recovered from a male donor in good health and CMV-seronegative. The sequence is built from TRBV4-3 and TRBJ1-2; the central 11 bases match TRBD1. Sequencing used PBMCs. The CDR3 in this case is CASSQGTGGRVEGYTF. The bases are TGCGCCAGCAGCCAAGGGACAGGGGGCAGGGTCGAGGGCTACACCTTC.